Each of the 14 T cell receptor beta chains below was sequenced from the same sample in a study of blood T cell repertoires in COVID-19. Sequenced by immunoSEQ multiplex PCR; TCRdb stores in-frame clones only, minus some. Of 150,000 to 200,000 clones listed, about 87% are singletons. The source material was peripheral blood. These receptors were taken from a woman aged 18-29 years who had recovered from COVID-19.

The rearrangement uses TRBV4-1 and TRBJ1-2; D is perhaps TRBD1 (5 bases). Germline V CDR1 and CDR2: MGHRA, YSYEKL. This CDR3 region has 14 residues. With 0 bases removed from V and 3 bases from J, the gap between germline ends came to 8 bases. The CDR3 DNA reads TGCGCCAGCAGCCAAGAATACAGGTACTATGGCTACACCTTC. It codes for CASSQEYRYYGYTF.

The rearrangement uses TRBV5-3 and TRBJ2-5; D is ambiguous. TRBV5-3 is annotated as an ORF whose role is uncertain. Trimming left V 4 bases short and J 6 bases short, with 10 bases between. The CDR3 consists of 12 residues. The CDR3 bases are TGTGCCAGAAGCATAGAGGTCCAGACCCAGTACTTC. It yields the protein CARSIEVQTQYF.

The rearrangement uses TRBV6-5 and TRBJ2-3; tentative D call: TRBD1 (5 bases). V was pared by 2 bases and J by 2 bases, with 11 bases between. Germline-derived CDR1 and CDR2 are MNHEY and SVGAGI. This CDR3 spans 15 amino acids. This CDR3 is CASSYLRVPTDTQYF. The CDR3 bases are TGTGCCAGCAGTTACCTCAGGGTGCCCACAGATACGCAGTATTTT.

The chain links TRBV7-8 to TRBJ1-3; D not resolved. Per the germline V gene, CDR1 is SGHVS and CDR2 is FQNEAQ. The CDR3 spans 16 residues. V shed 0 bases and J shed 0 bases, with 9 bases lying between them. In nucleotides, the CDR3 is TGTGCCAGCAGCTTAGCGTACAGCTTCTCTGGAAACACCATATATTTT. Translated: CASSLAYSFSGNTIYF.

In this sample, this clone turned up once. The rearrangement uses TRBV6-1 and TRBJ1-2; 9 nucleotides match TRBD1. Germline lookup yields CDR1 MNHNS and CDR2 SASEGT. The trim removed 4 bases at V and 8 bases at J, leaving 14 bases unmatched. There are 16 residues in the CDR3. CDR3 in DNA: TGTGCCAGCAGTGTAAACCACCCGGGACAGGGTGTGGGCTACACCTTC. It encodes CASSVNHPGQGVGYTF.

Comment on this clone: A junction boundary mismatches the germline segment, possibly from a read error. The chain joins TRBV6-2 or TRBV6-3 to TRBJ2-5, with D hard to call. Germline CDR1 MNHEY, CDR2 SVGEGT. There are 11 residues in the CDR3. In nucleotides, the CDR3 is TGTGCCAGCAGCCACCAGGAGACCCAGTACTTC. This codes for CASSHQETQYF.

The CDR3 nucleotides read TGTGCCAGCAGTTTCTTTCGGAACACTGAAGCTTTCTTT. It encodes CASSFFRNTEAFF. The V and J genes are TRBV12-3 or TRBV12-4 and TRBJ1-1; no definite D call. This CDR3 region has 13 residues. Trimming shortened V by 3 bases and J by 1 base, and 6 bases separated the two germline ends.

Here the CDR3 DNA reads TGTGCCAGTAGTATAAACCCACAGGGGGTACGGAATGAGCAGTTCTTC. This gives the protein CASSINPQGVRNEQFF. The chain recombines TRBV19 with TRBJ2-1; 8 nucleotides match TRBD1. CDR3 length: 16 amino acids. Losses at the gene ends were 2 bases for V and 7 bases for J; bases not matched to a gene: 10. Germline V lookup: CDR1 LNHDA, CDR2 SQIVND (reference sequence).

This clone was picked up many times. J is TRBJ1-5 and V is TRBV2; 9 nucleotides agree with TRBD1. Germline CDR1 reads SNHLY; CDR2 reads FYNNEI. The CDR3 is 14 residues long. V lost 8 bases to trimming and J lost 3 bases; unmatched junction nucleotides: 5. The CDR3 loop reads CASDRGTSNQPQHF. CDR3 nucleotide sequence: TGTGCCAGCGACAGGGGGACTTCCAATCAGCCCCAGCATTTT.

The DNA of the CDR3 is TGTGCCACCAGTGACCCCTTAGAATATGAGCAGTTCTTC. Translation: CATSDPLEYEQFF. This chain connects TRBV24-1 to TRBJ2-1; D unresolved. CDR1 is KGHDR and CDR2 is SFDVKD in the germline V gene. This CDR3 has 13 amino acids. V lost 4 bases and J lost 8, with 11 bases in between.

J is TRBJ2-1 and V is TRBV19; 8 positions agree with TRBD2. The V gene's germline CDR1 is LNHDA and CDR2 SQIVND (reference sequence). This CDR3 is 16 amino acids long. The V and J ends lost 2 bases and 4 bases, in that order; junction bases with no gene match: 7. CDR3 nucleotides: TGTGCCAGTAGTATAAGCGGGAGCATGTCTTACAATGAGCAGTTCTTC. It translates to CASSISGSMSYNEQFF.

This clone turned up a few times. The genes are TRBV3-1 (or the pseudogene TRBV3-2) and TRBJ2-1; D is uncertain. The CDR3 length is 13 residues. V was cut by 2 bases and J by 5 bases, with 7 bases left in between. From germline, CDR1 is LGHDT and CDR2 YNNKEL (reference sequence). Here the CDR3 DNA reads TGTGCCAGCAGCCAATCTACGGACAATGAGCAGTTCTTC. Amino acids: CASSQSTDNEQFF.

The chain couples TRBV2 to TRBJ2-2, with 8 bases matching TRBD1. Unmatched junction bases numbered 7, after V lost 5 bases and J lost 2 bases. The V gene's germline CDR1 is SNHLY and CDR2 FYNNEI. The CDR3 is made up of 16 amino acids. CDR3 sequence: CASSPTGAFNTGELFF. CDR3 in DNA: TGTGCCAGCAGTCCGACAGGGGCCTTTAACACCGGGGAGCTGTTTTTT. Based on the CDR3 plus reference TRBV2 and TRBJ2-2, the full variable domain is EPEVTQTPSHQVTQMGQEVILRCVPISNHLYFYWYRQILGQKVEFLVSFYNNEISEKSEIFDDQFSVERPDGSNFTLKIRSTKLEDSAMYFCASSPTGAFNTGELFFGEGSRLTVL.

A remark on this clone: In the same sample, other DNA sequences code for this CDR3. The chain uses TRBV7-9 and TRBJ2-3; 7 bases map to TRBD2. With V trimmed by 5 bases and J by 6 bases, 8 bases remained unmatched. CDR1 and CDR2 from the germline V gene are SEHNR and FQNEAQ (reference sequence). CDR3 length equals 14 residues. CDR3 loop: CASSPSGFSDTQYF. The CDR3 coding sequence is TGTGCCAGCAGCCCTAGCGGCTTTAGTGATACGCAGTATTTT.